This T cell receptor (beta chain) is from a study of identifying expanded T cells in peripheral blood (dated by TCRdb to the late 2010s). A note on the overall study: Four technical replicates, made by sequencing separate aliquots from the same pool of genomic DNA, were compared pairwise. On the study overall, not on this receptor specifically: About 1.3 differentially abundant clones were flagged by the binomial model between technical replicates, whereas about 16 and 19 were flagged over around two weeks and four weeks, respectively. The beta-binomial model significantly reduced the number of clones called differentially abundant and the false-positive rate across all healthy-donor time intervals. In all healthy donors, the variance in clone template counts between samples taken two weeks apart rose significantly as total template count increased. The authors expected that biological variance in healthy repertoires might rise further over much longer intervals, such as months to years.

No immune events, such as infections, were documented for the healthy donors during the collection period. Blood repertoires from healthy donors were used as a training cohort for calibrating time-dependent variance in a beta-binomial model of differential abundance of T-cell clones. The training cohort comprised roughly 10 healthy donors, 3 female and 7 male. The donors were between about 29 and 65 years old, with an average age of approximately 47 years. Obtained from a commercial supplier, whole blood was collected from each healthy donor at three time points set about two weeks apart. Genomic DNA was extracted from unsorted whole blood for immunosequencing. The germline V gene sets CDR1 to MDHEN and CDR2 to SYDVKM. Germline trimming: 5 bases from V, 9 bases from J; junction bases outside gene matches: 12. CDR3 length: 15 amino acids, cysteine to phenylalanine. This entry keeps only the CDR3 DNA: 45 bases, framed from base 1.

For this clone: Its antigen is still unknown. Per-nucleotide qualities are absent, and no much larger clonotype sits a single base away.

The immunoSEQ Assay, which uses bias-controlled multiplex PCR amplification of genomic DNA, was used to profile TCRbeta CDR3 regions. Per the original workflow: To quantify the absolute abundance of each unique TCRbeta CDR3 region, the sequences were collapsed and filtered. Differential abundance was assessed using a binomial (Fisher-equivalent) model and a beta-binomial model in which time-dependent variance fitted from healthy donors was added. Clones with fewer than 5 combined templates were removed, and a clone was called differentially abundant if the clone's Benjamini-Hochberg FDR was below 0.01. Beta-binomial variance was modeled as a function of total template count across the two samples using the form v = (b*log(k)+a)^2. The immuneACCESS repertoire file appears here via TCRdb, limited to in-frame rearrangements. These files lack a portion of the clones; in checked studies, under half of the deficit traces to unresolved V genes, and the cause of the others is not known. The D gene and trimming were derived from the DNA, and the V and J assignments and clone size from that table. Within this sample are about 130,000 clones, with less than 90% of them counted one time only. Of the sample, roughly 7.9% is held by the ten largest clones.

This receptor was identified in a person aged 18 to 70 in good health. Sequencing was carried out using blood. In this chain, TRBV28 is recombined with TRBJ2-3, and 9 junction bases match TRBD1. The DNA sequence is given as TGTGCCAGCAGTCTGTACCGGGACAGGGCAGGCACGCAGTATTTT. Its protein product is CASSLYRDRAGTQYF.